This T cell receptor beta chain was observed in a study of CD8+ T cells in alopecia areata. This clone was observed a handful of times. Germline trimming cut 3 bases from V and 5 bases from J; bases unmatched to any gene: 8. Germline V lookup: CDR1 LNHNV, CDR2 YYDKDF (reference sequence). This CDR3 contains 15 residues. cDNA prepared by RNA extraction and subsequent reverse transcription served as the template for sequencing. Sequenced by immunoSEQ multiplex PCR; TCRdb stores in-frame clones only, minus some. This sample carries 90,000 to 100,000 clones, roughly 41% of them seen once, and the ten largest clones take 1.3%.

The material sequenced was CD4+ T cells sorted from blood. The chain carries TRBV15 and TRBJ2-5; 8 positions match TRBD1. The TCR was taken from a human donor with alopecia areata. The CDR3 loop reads CATSRVTGEDETQYF. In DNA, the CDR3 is TGTGCCACCAGCAGGGTGACAGGGGAGGATGAGACCCAGTACTTC.